This T cell receptor (beta chain) originates from a study of post-analysis software for immune sequencing data. Study summary: Recorded subtypes: relapsing-remitting, secondary progressive, progressive-relapsing; some patients unannotated.

Unique-molecular-identifier-tagged TCR beta cDNA libraries were used. TCRdb reprocessed the PCR reads with MiXCR, giving one entry per CDR3 protein. This table holds about 400,000 distinct CDR3 sequences, around 37% found once. This clonotype was counted a few times. What it binds is not known. Study-wide results and limits: The five TRBV segments detected at higher frequency in patients than in controls included TRBV5-6, TRBV5-1 and TRBV20-1.

Looked up from germline, CDR1 is MGHRA and CDR2 is YSYEKL. J lost 6 bases, V lost 2 bases, and 5 bases had no gene match. The CDR3 sequence is 15 residues long. Sequencing was performed on blood. The chain combines TRBV4-1 with TRBJ2-3; 10 bases are a match to TRBD2. The receptor comes from a girl aged 10-17 years with multiple sclerosis. CDR3 sequence: CASSQSSGGWDTQYF. CDR3 nucleotide sequence: TGCGCCAGCAGCCAATCTAGCGGGGGATGGGATACGCAGTATTTT.